The clone carrying this T cell receptor (beta chain) was picked up many times. The antigen is not known. Per the original data handling: The study took CDR3 differences across clinicopathological groups and made a distant-metastasis classifier for papillary thyroid cancer from them. TCRdb re-analyzed the PCR reads using MiXCR. TCRdb assigned the V and J calls; the authors' analysis was not used. Of some 2,100 clones in the sample, approximately 11% were seen once. The data belong to a study of metastatic and nonmetastatic thyroid tumors. On the study more broadly: Repertoires from malignant and benign thyroid patients were compared across blood and tumor or nodule tissue.

Germline V CDR1 and CDR2: LGHNA, YSLEER. V was pared by 0 bases and J by 2 bases, with 4 bases of the junction left unmatched. The CDR3 covers 16 residues. Study-wide points: Benign nodules were reported to have significantly lower TCR beta diversity than malignant thyroid tumors, in blood and tumor.

There were no patients who had received any treatment before thyroid surgery. This sequence was found in a female donor with papillary thyroid cancer or a benign thyroid nodule (not recorded which). Some clones in this sample may be carry-over from other donors' samples. The rearrangement links TRBV4-3 to TRBJ2-1; 7 nucleotides align to TRBD1. The sample taken for sequencing was tumor tissue. The CDR3 DNA follows: TGCGCCAGCAGCCAAGAAGGGCAGGGGGCCTACAATGAGCAGTTCTTC. It codes for CASSQEGQGAYNEQFF.